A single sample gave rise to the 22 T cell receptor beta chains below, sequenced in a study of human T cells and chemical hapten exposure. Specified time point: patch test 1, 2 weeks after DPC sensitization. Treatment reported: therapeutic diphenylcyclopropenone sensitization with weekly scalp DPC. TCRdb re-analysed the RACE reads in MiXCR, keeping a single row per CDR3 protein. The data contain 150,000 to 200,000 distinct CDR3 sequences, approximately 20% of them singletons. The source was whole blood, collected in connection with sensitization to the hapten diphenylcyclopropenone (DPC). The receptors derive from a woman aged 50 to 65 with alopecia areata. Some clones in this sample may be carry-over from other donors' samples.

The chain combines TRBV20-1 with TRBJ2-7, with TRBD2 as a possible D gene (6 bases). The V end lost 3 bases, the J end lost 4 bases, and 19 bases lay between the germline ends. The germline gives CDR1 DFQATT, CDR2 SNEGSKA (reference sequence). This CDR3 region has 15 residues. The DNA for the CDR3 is TGCAGTGCTAGCTTAGATCCGCGGGACTCATACGAGCAGTACTTC. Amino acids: CSASLDPRDSYEQYF.

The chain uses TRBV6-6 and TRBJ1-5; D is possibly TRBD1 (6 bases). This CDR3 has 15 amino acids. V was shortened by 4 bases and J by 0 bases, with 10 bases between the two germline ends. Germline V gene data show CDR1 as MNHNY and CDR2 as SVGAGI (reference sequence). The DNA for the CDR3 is TGTGCCAGCAGTTTACAGGGCGTTAGCAATCAGCCCCAGCATTTT. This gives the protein CASSLQGVSNQPQHF.

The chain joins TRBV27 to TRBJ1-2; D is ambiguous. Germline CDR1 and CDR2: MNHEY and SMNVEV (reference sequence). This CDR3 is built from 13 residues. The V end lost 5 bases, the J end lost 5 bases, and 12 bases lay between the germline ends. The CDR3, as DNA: TGTGCCAGCAGTCTTTCCCCACAATATGGCTACACCTTC. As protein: CASSLSPQYGYTF.

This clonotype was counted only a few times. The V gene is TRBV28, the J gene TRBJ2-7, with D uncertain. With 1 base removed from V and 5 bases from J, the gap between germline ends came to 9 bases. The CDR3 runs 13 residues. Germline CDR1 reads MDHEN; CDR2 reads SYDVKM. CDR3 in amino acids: CASSLLSTHEQYF. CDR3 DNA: TGTGCCAGCAGTTTATTGAGCACCCACGAGCAGTACTTC.

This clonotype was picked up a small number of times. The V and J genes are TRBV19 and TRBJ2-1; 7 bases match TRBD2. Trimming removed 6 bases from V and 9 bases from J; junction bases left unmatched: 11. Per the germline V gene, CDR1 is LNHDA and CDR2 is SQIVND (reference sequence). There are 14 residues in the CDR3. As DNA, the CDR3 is TGTGCCAGTAGCTCCCGGGGGGTGTCGGGTGAGCAGTTCTTC. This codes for CASSSRGVSGEQFF.

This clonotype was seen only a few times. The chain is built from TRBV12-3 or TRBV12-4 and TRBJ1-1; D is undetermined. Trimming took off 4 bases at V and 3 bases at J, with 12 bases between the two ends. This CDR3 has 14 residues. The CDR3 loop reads CASSSRVEDTEAFF. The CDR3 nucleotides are TGTGCCAGCAGTTCCCGGGTTGAGGACACTGAAGCTTTCTTT.

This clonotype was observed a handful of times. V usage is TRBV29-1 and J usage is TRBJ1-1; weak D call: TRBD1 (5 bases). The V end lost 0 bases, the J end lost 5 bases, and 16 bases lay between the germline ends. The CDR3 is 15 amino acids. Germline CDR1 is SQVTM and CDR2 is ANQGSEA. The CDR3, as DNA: TGCAGCGTTGAAGATGGTAGGGACCCGGGTACTGAAGCTTTCTTT. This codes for CSVEDGRDPGTEAFF.

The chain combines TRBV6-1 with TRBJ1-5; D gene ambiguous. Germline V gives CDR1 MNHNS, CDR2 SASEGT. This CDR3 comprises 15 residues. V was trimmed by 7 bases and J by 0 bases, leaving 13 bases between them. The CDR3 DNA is TGTGCCAGCACATACAACTCCCGTAGCAATCAGCCCCAGCATTTT. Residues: CASTYNSRSNQPQHF.

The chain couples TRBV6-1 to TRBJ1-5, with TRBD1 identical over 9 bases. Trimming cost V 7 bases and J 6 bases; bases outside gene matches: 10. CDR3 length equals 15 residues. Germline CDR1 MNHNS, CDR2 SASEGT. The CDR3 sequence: CASTIPGQGSQPQHF. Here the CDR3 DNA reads TGTGCCAGCACGATACCGGGACAGGGAAGTCAGCCCCAGCATTTT.

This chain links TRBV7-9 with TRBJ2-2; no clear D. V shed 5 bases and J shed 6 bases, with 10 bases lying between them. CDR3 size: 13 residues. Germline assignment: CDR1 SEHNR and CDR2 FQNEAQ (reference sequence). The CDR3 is CASSHTRSGELFF. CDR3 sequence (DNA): TGTGCCAGCAGCCATACGAGGTCCGGGGAGCTGTTTTTT.

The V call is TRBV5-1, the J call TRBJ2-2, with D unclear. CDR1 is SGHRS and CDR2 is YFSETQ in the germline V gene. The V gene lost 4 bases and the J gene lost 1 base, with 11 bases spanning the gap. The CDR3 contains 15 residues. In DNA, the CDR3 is TGCGCCAGCAGCCCGGACGGTTTGAACACCGGGGAGCTGTTTTTT. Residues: CASSPDGLNTGELFF.

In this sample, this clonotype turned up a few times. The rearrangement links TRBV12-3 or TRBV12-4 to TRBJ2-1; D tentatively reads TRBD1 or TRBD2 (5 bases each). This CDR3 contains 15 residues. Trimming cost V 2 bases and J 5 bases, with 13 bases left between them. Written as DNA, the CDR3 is TGTGCCAGCAGTTTAAGGGACGCGGACGACAATGAGCAGTTCTTC. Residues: CASSLRDADDNEQFF.

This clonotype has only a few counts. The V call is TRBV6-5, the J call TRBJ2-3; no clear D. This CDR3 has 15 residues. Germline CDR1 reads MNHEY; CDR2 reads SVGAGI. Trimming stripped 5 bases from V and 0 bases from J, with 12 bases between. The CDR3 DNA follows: TGTGCCAGCAGTGTCTTGGCGGAAAGCACAGATACGCAGTATTTT. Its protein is CASSVLAESTDTQYF.

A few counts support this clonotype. The CDR3 here is CSVEDFGSGSADTQYF. For the CDR3, the DNA is TGCAGCGTTGAAGATTTTGGTAGCGGGAGCGCAGATACGCAGTATTTT. The rearrangement links TRBV29-1 to TRBJ2-3; 9 bases are a match to TRBD2. V shed 0 bases, J shed 4 bases, and the junction held 8 bases outside the gene matches. The CDR3 runs to 16 residues. Germline V lookup: CDR1 SQVTM, CDR2 ANQGSEA.

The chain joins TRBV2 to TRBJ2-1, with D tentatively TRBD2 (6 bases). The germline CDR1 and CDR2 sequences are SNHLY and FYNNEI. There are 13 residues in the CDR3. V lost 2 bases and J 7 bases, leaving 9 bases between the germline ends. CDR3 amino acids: CASSEMGGNEQFF. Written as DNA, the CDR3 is TGTGCCAGCAGTGAAATGGGGGGTAATGAGCAGTTCTTC.

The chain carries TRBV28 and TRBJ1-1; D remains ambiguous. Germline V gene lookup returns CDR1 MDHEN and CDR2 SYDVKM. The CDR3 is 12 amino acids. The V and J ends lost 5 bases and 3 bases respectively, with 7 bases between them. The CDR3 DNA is TGTGCCAGCAGTGCTCCTTACACTGAAGCTTTCTTT. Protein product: CASSAPYTEAFF.

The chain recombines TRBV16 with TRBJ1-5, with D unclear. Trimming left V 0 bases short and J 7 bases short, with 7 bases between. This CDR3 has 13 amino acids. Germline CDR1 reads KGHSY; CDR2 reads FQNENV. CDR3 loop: CASSQSREQPQHF. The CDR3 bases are TGTGCCAGCAGCCAATCTCGCGAACAGCCCCAGCATTTT.

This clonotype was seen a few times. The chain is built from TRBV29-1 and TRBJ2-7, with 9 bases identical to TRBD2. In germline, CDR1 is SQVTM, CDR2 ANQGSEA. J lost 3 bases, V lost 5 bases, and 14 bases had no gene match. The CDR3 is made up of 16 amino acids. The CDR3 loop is CSVKGGGGSGSYEQYF. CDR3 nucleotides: TGCAGCGTTAAAGGTGGAGGAGGTAGCGGGAGCTACGAGCAGTACTTC.

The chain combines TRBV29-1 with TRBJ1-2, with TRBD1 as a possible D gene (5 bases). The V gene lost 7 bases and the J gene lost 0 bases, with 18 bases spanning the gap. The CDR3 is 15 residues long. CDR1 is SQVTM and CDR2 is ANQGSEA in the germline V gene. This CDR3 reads CSAQGQTVANYGYTF. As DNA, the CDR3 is TGCAGCGCTCAAGGTCAGACAGTAGCTAACTATGGCTACACCTTC.

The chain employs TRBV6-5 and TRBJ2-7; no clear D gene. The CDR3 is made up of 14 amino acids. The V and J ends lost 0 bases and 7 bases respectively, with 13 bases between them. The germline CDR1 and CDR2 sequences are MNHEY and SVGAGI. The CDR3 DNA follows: TGTGCCAGCAGTTACTCGATTACAGCCCAAGAGCAGTACTTC. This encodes CASSYSITAQEQYF.

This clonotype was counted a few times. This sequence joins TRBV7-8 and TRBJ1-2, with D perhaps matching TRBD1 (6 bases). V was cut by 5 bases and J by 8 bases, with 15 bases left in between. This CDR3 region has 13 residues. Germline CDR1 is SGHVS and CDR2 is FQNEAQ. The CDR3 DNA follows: TGTGCCAGCAGCCCAGGGGCTCCCCGCGGCTACACCTTC. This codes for CASSPGAPRGYTF. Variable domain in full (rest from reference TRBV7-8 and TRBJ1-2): GAGVSQSPRYKVAKRGQDVALRCDPISGHVSLFWYQQALGQGPEFLTYFQNEAQLDKSGLPSDRFFAERPEGSVSTLKIQRTQQEDSAVYLCASSPGAPRGYTFGSGTRLTVV.

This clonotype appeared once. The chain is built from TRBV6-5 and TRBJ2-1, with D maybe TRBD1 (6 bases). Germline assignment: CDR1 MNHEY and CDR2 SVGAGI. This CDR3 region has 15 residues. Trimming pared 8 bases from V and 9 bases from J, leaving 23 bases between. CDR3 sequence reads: CASFPTHGTLGEQFF. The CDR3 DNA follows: TGTGCCAGCTTCCCCACGCACGGGACACTTGGTGAGCAGTTCTTC.